A single sample is the source of the 24 T cell receptor beta chains below, sequenced in a study of CD8 T cells in Susac syndrome. Random hexamers primed reverse transcription of about 0.5 to 1 ug RNA. One entry per CDR3 protein results from TCRdb running MiXCR on the immunoSEQ multiplex PCR reads. The repertoire includes 130,000 to 150,000 distinct CDR3 sequences, around 95% of them detected once, and less than 0.085% sits in the top ten. Sample: CD4+ T cells from PBMCs. The receptors originated from a human donor with Susac syndrome.

This chain connects TRBV20-1 to TRBJ1-4, with 9 bases identical to TRBD1. The CDR3 contains 13 residues. Germline V CDR1 and CDR2: DFQATT, SNEGSKA (reference sequence). The junction had 6 bases not matched to a gene; V was cut back by 5 bases and J by 8 bases. The CDR3 bases are TGCAGTGCTCGCGACAGGGGGGGAGAAAAACTGTTTTTT. Its translation is CSARDRGGEKLFF.

The chain links TRBV15 to TRBJ2-1; 8 nucleotides align to TRBD2. The length of the CDR3 is 15 residues. Germline V CDR1 and CDR2: LNHNV, YYDKDF (reference sequence). Trimming took 4 bases from V and 8 from J; bases not matched to a gene: 10. The CDR3 reads CATSIGTRWYDEQFF. CDR3 nucleotide sequence: TGTGCCACCAGCATAGGGACTAGGTGGTACGATGAGCAGTTCTTC.

This chain connects TRBV2 to TRBJ1-4; no reliable D call. Germline V gene lookup returns CDR1 SNHLY and CDR2 FYNNEI. Trimming stripped 10 bases from V and 0 bases from J, with 9 bases between. CDR3 length: 13 residues. The CDR3 region is CATGLATNEKLFF. The CDR3 nucleotides are TGTGCCACCGGACTTGCAACTAATGAAAAACTGTTTTTT.

The CDR3: CSAQQDNYGYTF. The DNA for the CDR3 is TGCAGTGCACAACAGGATAACTATGGCTACACCTTC. The V and J genes are TRBV20-1 and TRBJ1-2; a possible D gene is TRBD1 (5 bases). CDR3 length equals 12 residues. V shed 6 bases and J shed 1 base, with 9 bases lying between them. Germline CDR1 reads DFQATT; CDR2 reads SNEGSKA (reference sequence).

The V call is TRBV12-3 or TRBV12-4, the J call TRBJ2-7; 14 nucleotides agree with TRBD2. V lost 7 bases to trimming and J lost 5 bases; unmatched junction nucleotides: 7. This CDR3 is 15 amino acids long. The CDR3 DNA sequence: TGTGCCAGCATGTTCGCGGGACTAGCGGGAGACGAGCAGTACTTC. Protein sequence: CASMFAGLAGDEQYF.

The chain combines TRBV6-5 with TRBJ1-1; D gene uncertain. Per germline, CDR1 MNHEY and CDR2 SVGAGI. V lost 2 bases, J lost 4 bases, and 11 bases lay in between. This CDR3 comprises 14 residues. CDR3 DNA: TGTGCCAGCAGTTACGAGCGGGGAGTCACTGAAGCTTTCTTT. Amino acid sequence: CASSYERGVTEAFF.

CDR3 coding DNA: TGTGCCAGCAGCTCCAGACAGGGGGACACTGAAGCTTTCTTT. Protein sequence: CASSSRQGDTEAFF. The V and J genes are TRBV7-2 and TRBJ1-1; 9 nucleotides match TRBD1. Germline V gives CDR1 SGHTA, CDR2 FQGNSA. Trimming removed 4 bases from V and 3 bases from J; junction bases left unmatched: 3. This CDR3 is 14 amino acids long. The full variable domain, completed using reference TRBV7-2 and TRBJ1-1, is GAGVSQSPSNKVTEKGKDVELRCDPISGHTALYWYRQSLGQGLEFLIYFQGNSAPDKSGLPSDRFSAERTGGSVSTLTIQRTQQEDSAVYLCASSSRQGDTEAFFGQGTRLTVV.

The CDR3 reads CASSQEASYEQYF. The CDR3 DNA is TGTGCCAGCAGCCAAGAGGCAAGCTACGAGCAGTACTTC. This chain links TRBV3-1 with TRBJ2-7, with unresolved D. The CDR3 loop spans 13 amino acids. The germline V and J ends were trimmed by 0 bases and 3 bases, with 6 bases remaining between them. Germline assignment: CDR1 LGHDT and CDR2 YNNKEL (reference sequence).

V gene TRBV12-3 or TRBV12-4 combines with J gene TRBJ2-1; 14 bases are shared with TRBD2. The CDR3 has 15 amino acids. J lost 8 bases, V lost 5 bases, and 5 bases had no gene match. DNA of the CDR3: TGTGCCAGCAGTCAGACTAGCGGGAGGGCCGATGAGCAGTTCTTC. Amino acids: CASSQTSGRADEQFF.

The gene calls are TRBV20-1 and TRBJ2-7; 7 nucleotides agree with TRBD2. V lost 6 bases to trimming and J lost 2 bases; unmatched junction nucleotides: 13. The CDR3 consists of 15 residues. Germline loops: CDR1 DFQATT, CDR2 SNEGSKA (reference sequence). DNA of the CDR3: TGCAGTGCGAACCCGGGACTATCGGCGACCTACGAGCAGTACTTC. It is translated as CSANPGLSATYEQYF.

The J gene is TRBJ2-7, the V gene TRBV5-1; 9 nucleotides match TRBD1. This CDR3 has 15 amino acids. Germline trimming cut 6 bases from V and 6 bases from J; bases unmatched to any gene: 13. Germline V lookup: CDR1 SGHRS, CDR2 YFSETQ. CDR3 loop: CASTFALTGGAEQYF. The CDR3 DNA follows: TGCGCCAGCACCTTCGCCCTGACAGGGGGTGCCGAGCAGTACTTC.

This clonotype was counted a single time. The chain joins TRBV21-1 to TRBJ2-7; the DNA was not compared with TRBD1, the D call given in the table. TRBV21-1 corresponds to a pseudogene. The CDR3 has 13 residues. The CDR3 loop reads CASSWTGGKEQYF. DNA of the CDR3: TGTGCCAGCAGCTGGACAGGGGGCAAAGAGCAGTACTTC.

The gene calls are TRBV20-1 and TRBJ1-1; D is unresolved. In germline, CDR1 is DFQATT, CDR2 SNEGSKA (reference sequence). Trimming shortened V by 4 bases and J by 2 bases, and 20 bases separated the two germline ends. The CDR3 is made up of 16 amino acids. For the CDR3, the DNA is TGCAGTGCTAAAAAATTTCGCGGAGCCAGCAACACTGAAGCTTTCTTT. Residues: CSAKKFRGASNTEAFF.

This chain joins TRBV7-3 and TRBJ2-3, with TRBD2 matching 8 bases. This CDR3 is 15 amino acids long. The junction had 5 bases not matched to a gene; V was cut back by 5 bases and J by 1 base. Germline V gene lookup returns CDR1 SGHTA and CDR2 FQGTGA. The CDR3 DNA follows: TGTGCCAGCAGCCCATTAGCGGGGCGCACAGATACGCAGTATTTT. It encodes CASSPLAGRTDTQYF.

This sequence joins TRBV9 and TRBJ2-3; the match to TRBD2 covers 9 bases. The CDR3 totals 15 residues. Trimming removed 1 base from V and 2 bases from J; junction bases left unmatched: 2. Germline loops: CDR1 SGDLS, CDR2 YYNGEE. CDR3 in DNA: TGTGCCAGCAGCGTAACTAGCGGGTACACAGATACGCAGTATTTT. Its protein product is CASSVTSGYTDTQYF.

The V call is TRBV20-1, the J call TRBJ1-1; D is unclear. The CDR3 length is 11 residues. Trimming removed 7 bases at V and 4 bases at J, with 10 bases between. Germline-derived CDR1 and CDR2 are DFQATT and SNEGSKA (reference sequence). As DNA, the CDR3 is TGCAGTGTTGTCAAGGGCACTGAAGCTTTCTTT. This codes for CSVVKGTEAFF.

The gene calls are TRBV20-1 and TRBJ2-3; D may be TRBD2 (6 bases). Germline V gene lookup returns CDR1 DFQATT and CDR2 SNEGSKA (reference sequence). This CDR3 comprises 14 residues. The V and J ends lost 3 bases and 3 bases respectively, with 13 bases between them. The CDR3 spells CSASFREITDTQYF. CDR3 nucleotides: TGCAGTGCTAGTTTCCGGGAGATAACAGATACGCAGTATTTT.

The chain is built from TRBV20-1 and TRBJ2-1; 14 nucleotides match TRBD2. Germline V lookup: CDR1 DFQATT, CDR2 SNEGSKA (reference sequence). V was pared by 5 bases and J by 9 bases, with 3 bases of the junction left unmatched. The CDR3 covers 13 residues. DNA of the CDR3: TGCAGTGCTTGGACTAGCGGGAGGTTTGAGCAGTTCTTC. This sequence encodes CSAWTSGRFEQFF.

The chain combines TRBV7-8 with TRBJ1-1; no clear D. CDR1 and CDR2 (germline): SGHVS, FQNEAQ. The ends were cut back, 2 bases at V and 2 bases at J, with 6 bases in the middle. This CDR3 is built from 13 residues. The chain's CDR3 is CASSLSGNTEAFF. The CDR3 nucleotides are TGTGCCAGCAGCTTATCGGGTAACACTGAAGCTTTCTTT. The whole variable domain, filled in from reference TRBV7-8 and TRBJ1-1, reads GAGVSQSPRYKVAKRGQDVALRCDPISGHVSLFWYQQALGQGPEFLTYFQNEAQLDKSGLPSDRFFAERPEGSVSTLKIQRTQQEDSAVYLCASSLSGNTEAFFGQGTRLTVV.

The CDR3 DNA sequence: TGTGCCAGCAGACTAACAGGGGAAGAGACCCAGTACTTC. Amino acids: CASRLTGEETQYF. The chain couples TRBV11-2 to TRBJ2-5, with TRBD1 matching over 7 bases. This CDR3 comprises 13 residues. Germline V lookup: CDR1 SGHAT, CDR2 FQNNGV. The V gene end was trimmed by 6 bases and the J gene end by 3 bases; junction bases not matched to a gene: 4.

The chain joins TRBV28 to TRBJ2-5; D not resolved. Trimming removed 5 bases from V and 4 bases from J, with 8 bases in between. Germline CDR1 and CDR2: MDHEN and SYDVKM. This CDR3 region has 12 residues. CDR3 in amino acids: CASSHMGETQYF. The CDR3 bases are TGTGCCAGCAGTCACATGGGAGAGACCCAGTACTTC.

This chain's CDR3 is CAWSKQPLRDTEAFF. The CDR3 DNA reads as TGTGCCTGGAGTAAGCAGCCCCTAAGGGACACTGAAGCTTTCTTT. The chain couples TRBV30 to TRBJ1-1; the D is unclear. Trimming took off 2 bases at V and 3 bases at J, with 16 bases between the two ends. The germline V gene encodes CDR1 GTSNPN and CDR2 SVGIG (reference sequence). The CDR3 sequence is 15 residues long.

This chain links TRBV12-3 or TRBV12-4 with TRBJ2-1, with D unresolved. V lost 6 bases and J 8 bases, leaving 14 bases between the germline ends. The CDR3 consists of 13 residues. The CDR3 nucleotides read TGTGCCAGCAGGAATCGATGGAGCGATGAGCAGTTCTTC. Translation gives CASRNRWSDEQFF.

The rearrangement links TRBV12-3 or TRBV12-4 to TRBJ2-1; tentatively, D is TRBD2 (5 bases). V was shortened by 2 bases and J by 15 bases, with 11 bases between the two germline ends. The CDR3 contains 11 residues. The CDR3 spells CASSLTSNVFF. The CDR3, as DNA: TGTGCCAGCAGTTTAACTAGTAACGTGTTCTTC.